This TCR beta chain appears in the sequencing data of a study of T cells in Graves' hyperthyroidism and ophthalmopathy. Study-level points and caveats: Within blood appeared most thyroid clonotypes that had expanded above 0.001.

RNA transcripts provided the source from which TCR beta CDR3 regions were amplified. Using the HTBI primer set, a first-round RT-PCR was run on the TCR CDR3. TCRdb re-called the multiplex PCR reads through MiXCR, storing one row per CDR3 protein. This table has approximately 590,000 distinct CDR3 sequences, 15% to 19% appearing once. This clonotype was seen many times. As yet, its antigen is unknown. Trimming took off 3 bases at V and 4 bases at J, with 10 bases between the two ends. Germline V lookup: CDR1 LGHDT, CDR2 YNNKEL (reference sequence). The CDR3 length is 14 residues. The patients, who ranged from 18 to 65 in age, presented with newly diagnosed hyperthyroidism lasting under 2 months. Out of approximately 9.9 ml of fresh peripheral blood came the PBMCs.

The sequence derives from a woman in her twenties or thirties with Graves' hyperthyroidism. The gene calls are TRBV3-1 and TRBJ1-3; D not certain. Source material: blood. For the CDR3, the DNA is TGTGCCAGCAGCCAGGCGCGGCTCGGAAACACCATATATTTT. Translated: CASSQARLGNTIYF.